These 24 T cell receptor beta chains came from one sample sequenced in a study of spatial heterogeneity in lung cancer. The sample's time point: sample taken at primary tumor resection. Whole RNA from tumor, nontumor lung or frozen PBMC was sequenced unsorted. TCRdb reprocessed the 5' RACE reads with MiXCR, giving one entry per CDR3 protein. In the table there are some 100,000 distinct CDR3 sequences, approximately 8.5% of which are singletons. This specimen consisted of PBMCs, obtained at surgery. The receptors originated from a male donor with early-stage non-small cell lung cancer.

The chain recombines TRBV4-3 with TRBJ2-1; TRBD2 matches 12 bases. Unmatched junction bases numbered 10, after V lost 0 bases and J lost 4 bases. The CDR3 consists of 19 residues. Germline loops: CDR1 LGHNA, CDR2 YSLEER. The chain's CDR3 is CASSQDWVLAGGLYNEQFF. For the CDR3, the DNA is TGCGCCAGCAGCCAAGATTGGGTACTAGCGGGGGGCTTGTACAATGAGCAGTTCTTC.

CDR3 sequence: CASSLYGNSYNEQFF. CDR3 nucleotides: TGCGCCAGCAGCTTGTACGGGAACTCCTACAATGAGCAGTTCTTC. The V call is TRBV5-1, the J call TRBJ2-1; a weak D match, TRBD2 (5 bases). V lost 1 base to trimming and J lost 0 bases, with 8 bases between them. Germline lookup yields CDR1 SGHRS and CDR2 YFSETQ. The CDR3 length is 15 residues.

The CDR3, as DNA: TGTGCCAGCAGCCAAGACAGGGTGGACCGCCAGTACTTC. Residues: CASSQDRVDRQYF. The rearrangement uses TRBV4-2 and TRBJ2-4; D might be TRBD1 (5 bases). This CDR3 comprises 13 residues. Trimming pared 0 bases from V and 13 bases from J, leaving 13 bases between. In germline, CDR1 is LGHNA, CDR2 YNFKEQ.

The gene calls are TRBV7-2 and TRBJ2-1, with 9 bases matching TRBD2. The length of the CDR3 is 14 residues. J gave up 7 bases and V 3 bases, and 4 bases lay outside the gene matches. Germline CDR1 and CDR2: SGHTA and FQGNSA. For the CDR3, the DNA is TGTGCCAGCAGCTTGCGGGGGGGCGAGAATGAGCAGTTCTTC. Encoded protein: CASSLRGGENEQFF. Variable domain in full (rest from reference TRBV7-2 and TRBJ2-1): GAGVSQSPSNKVTEKGKDVELRCDPISGHTALYWYRQSLGQGLEFLIYFQGNSAPDKSGLPSDRFSAERTGGSVSTLTIQRTQQEDSAVYLCASSLRGGENEQFFGPGTRLTVL.

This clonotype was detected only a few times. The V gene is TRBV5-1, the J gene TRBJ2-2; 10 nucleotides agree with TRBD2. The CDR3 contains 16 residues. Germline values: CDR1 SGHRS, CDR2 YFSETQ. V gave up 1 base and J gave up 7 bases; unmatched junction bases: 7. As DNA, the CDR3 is TGCGCCAGCAGCTTGCCTCTAGCGGGAGATATCGGGGAGCTGTTTTTT. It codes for CASSLPLAGDIGELFF.

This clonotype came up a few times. The CDR3: CSARGQGNQPQHF. Written as DNA, the CDR3 is TGCAGTGCTAGAGGGCAGGGGAATCAGCCCCAGCATTTT. V and J are TRBV20-1 and TRBJ1-5; possible D gene TRBD1, 6 bases. Trimming pared 1 base from V and 4 bases from J, leaving 8 bases between. Germline lookup yields CDR1 DFQATT and CDR2 SNEGSKA (reference sequence). The CDR3 loop spans 13 amino acids.

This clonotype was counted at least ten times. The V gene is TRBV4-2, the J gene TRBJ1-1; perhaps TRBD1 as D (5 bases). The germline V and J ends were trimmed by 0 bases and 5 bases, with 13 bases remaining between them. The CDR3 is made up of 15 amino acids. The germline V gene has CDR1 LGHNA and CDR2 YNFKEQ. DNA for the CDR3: TGTGCCAGCAGCCAAGATTTCTCAGGGCGGACTGAAGCTTTCTTT. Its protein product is CASSQDFSGRTEAFF.

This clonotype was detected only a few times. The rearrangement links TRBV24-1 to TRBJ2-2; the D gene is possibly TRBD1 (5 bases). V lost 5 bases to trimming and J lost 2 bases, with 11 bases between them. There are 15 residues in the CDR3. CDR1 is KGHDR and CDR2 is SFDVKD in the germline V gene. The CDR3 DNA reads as TGTGCCACCAGTGCCCCAGGGAAAAACACCGGGGAGCTGTTTTTT. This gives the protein CATSAPGKNTGELFF.

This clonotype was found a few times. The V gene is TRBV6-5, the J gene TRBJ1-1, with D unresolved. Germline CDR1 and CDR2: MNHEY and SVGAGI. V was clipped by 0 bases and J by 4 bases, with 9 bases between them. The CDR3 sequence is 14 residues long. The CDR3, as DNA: TGTGCCAGCAGTTACTCCCGAGAGGGCACTGAAGCTTTCTTT. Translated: CASSYSREGTEAFF.

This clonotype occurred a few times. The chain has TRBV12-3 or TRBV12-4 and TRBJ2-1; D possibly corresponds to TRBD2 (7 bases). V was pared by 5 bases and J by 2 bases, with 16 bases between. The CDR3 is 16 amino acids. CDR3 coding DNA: TGTGCCAGCAGTCCTGTAGGGGGGAGGGCCTACAATGAGCAGTTCTTC. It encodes CASSPVGGRAYNEQFF.

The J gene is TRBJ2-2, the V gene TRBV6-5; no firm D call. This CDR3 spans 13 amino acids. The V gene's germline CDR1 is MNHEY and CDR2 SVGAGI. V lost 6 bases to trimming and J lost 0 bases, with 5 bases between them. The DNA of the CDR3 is TGTGCCAGCAGCCGAGCGAACACCGGGGAGCTGTTTTTT. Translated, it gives CASSRANTGELFF.

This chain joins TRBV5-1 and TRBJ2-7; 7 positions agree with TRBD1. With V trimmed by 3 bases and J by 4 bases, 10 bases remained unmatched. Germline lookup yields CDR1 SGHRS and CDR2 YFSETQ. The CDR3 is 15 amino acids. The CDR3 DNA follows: TGCGCCAGCAGCTCGAACCCGGGACAGAATTACGAGCAGTACTTC. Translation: CASSSNPGQNYEQYF.

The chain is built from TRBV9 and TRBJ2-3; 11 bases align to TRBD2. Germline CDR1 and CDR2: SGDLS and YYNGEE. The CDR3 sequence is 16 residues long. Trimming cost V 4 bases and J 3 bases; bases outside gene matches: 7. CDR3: CASSSSSGGPTDTQYF. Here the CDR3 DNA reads TGTGCCAGCAGCTCCTCTAGCGGGGGGCCGACAGATACGCAGTATTTT.

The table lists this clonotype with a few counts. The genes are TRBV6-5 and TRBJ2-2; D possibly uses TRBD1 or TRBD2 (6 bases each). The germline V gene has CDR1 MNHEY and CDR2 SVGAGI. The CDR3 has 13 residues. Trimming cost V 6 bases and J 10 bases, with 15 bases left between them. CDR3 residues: CASSNRGDAELFF. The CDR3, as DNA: TGTGCCAGCAGCAATAGGGGGGACGCGGAGCTGTTTTTT.

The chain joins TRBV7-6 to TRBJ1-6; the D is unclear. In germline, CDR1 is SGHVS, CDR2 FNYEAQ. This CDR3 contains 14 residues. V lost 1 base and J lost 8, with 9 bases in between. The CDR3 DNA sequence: TGTGCCAGCAGCTTAGGCGGTGGAGATTCACCCCTCCACTTT. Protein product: CASSLGGGDSPLHF.

The CDR3 region has the DNA TGTGCCAGCAGCTTAGCGGGGGCTAGCTTCACAGATACGCAGTATTTT. Translation: CASSLAGASFTDTQYF. The chain couples TRBV7-6 to TRBJ2-3; TRBD1 might be the D (6 bases). V shed 0 bases and J shed 2 bases, with 12 bases lying between them. The CDR3 has 16 amino acids. Germline values: CDR1 SGHVS, CDR2 FNYEAQ.

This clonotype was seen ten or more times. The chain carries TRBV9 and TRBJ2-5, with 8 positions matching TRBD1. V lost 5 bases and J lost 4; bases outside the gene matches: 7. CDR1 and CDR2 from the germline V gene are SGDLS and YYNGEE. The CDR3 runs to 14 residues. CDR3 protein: CASSSGGGGETQYF. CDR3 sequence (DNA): TGTGCCAGCAGTTCAGGGGGCGGAGGAGAGACCCAGTACTTC.

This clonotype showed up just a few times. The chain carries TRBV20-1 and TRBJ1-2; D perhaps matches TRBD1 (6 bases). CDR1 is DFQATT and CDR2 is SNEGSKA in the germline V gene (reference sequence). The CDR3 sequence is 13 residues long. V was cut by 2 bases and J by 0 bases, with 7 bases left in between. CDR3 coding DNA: TGCAGTGCTAGAAGGACAGCTAACTATGGCTACACCTTC. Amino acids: CSARRTANYGYTF.

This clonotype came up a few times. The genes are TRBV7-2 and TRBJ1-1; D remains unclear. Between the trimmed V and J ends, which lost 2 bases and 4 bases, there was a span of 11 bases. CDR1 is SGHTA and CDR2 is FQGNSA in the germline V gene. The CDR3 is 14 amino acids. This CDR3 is CASSLRQGTTEAFF. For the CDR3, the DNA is TGTGCCAGCAGCTTACGACAAGGTACCACTGAAGCTTTCTTT.

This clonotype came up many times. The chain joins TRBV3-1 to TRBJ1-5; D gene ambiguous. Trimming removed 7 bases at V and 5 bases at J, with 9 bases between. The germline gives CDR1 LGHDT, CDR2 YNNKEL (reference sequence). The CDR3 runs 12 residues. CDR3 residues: CASTNRDQPQHF. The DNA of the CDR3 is TGTGCCAGCACCAACAGAGATCAGCCCCAGCATTTT.

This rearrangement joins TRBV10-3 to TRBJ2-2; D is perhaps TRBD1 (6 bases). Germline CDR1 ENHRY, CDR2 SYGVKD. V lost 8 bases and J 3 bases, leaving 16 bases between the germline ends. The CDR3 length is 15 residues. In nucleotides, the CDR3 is TGTGCCATCGAAACAGGGTTGGGTGACACCGGGGAGCTGTTTTTT. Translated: CAIETGLGDTGELFF.

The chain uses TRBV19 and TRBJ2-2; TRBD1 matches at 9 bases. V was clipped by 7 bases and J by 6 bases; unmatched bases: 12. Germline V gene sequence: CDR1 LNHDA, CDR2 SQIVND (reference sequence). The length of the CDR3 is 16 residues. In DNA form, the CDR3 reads TGTGCCAGTAAGTCGACCCGGACAGGGGTCCCCGGGGAGCTGTTTTTT. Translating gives CASKSTRTGVPGELFF.

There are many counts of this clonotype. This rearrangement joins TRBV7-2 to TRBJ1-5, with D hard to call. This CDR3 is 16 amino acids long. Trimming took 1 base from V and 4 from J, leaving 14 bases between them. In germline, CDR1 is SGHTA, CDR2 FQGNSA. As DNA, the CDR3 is TGTGCCAGCAGCTTAGGGTTCGGGCACGGGAATCAGCCCCAGCATTTT. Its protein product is CASSLGFGHGNQPQHF. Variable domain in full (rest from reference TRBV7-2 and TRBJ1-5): GAGVSQSPSNKVTEKGKDVELRCDPISGHTALYWYRQSLGQGLEFLIYFQGNSAPDKSGLPSDRFSAERTGGSVSTLTIQRTQQEDSAVYLCASSLGFGHGNQPQHFGDGTRLSIL.

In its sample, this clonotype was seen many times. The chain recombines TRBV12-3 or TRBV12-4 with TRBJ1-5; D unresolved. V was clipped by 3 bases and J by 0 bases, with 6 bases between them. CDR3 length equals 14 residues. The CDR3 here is CASSFGYSNQPQHF. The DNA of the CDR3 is TGTGCCAGCAGTTTCGGATATAGCAATCAGCCCCAGCATTTT.